This entry lists 19 T cell receptor beta chains sequenced from one sample in a study of CD8+CD57+ T cells in acquired aplastic anemia (dated by TCRdb to 2016 to 2019). Data came from an Illumina HiSeq 2000. TCR beta VDJ combination and CDR3 sequence profiling used genomic DNA as the template. TCRdb handled the public reads itself, with Q25 trimming in fastp and clone calling in MiXCR, and kept productive beta chains. Each entry merges the rows of one CDR3 protein and shows their most common DNA and genes. Here the sample has around 200,000 distinct CDR3 sequences; about half occur a single time. Just under 20% of the sample is held by the ten biggest clonotypes. Flow cytometry had shown CD8+CD57+ cell expansion in the patients selected for sequencing. Input material: sorted CD4+, CD8+, or CD8+CD57+ T cells (not recorded which) from PBMCs. The source of these receptors is a human donor with aplastic anemia.

The chain recombines TRBV15 with TRBJ1-5; 7 bases agree with TRBD1. The ends lost 0 bases at V and 0 bases at J; junction bases unmatched: 14. The CDR3 is 20 residues long. Germline CDR1 and CDR2: LNHNV and YYDKDF (reference sequence). Written as DNA, the CDR3 is TGTGCCACCAGCAGAGATCTTACAGGGGCCTCACCCTATAGCAATCAGCCCCAGCATTTT. Amino acids: CATSRDLTGASPYSNQPQHF.

This sequence joins TRBV11-3 and TRBJ1-1; D is unclear. Germline V CDR1 and CDR2: SGHNT, YENEEA. The CDR3 spans 12 residues. Trimming took off 5 bases at V and 10 bases at J, with 14 bases between the two ends. The CDR3 DNA sequence: TGTGCCAGCAGCCAGCGCTGGGAGGGAGCTTTCTTT. This sequence encodes CASSQRWEGAFF. Complete variable domain (other parts from reference TRBV11-3 and TRBJ1-1): EAGVVQSPRYKIIEKKQPVAFWCNPISGHNTLYWYLQNLGQGPELLIRYENEEAVDDSQLPKDRFSAERLKGVDSTLKIQPAELGDSAVYLCASSQRWEGAFFGQGTRLTVV.

This clonotype was detected only once. The chain recombines TRBV19 with TRBJ1-3; weak D call: TRBD1 (6 bases). Between the trimmed V and J ends, which lost 5 bases and 0 bases, there was a span of 14 bases. This CDR3 is built from 16 residues. Germline lookup yields CDR1 LNHDA and CDR2 SQIVND (reference sequence). CDR3 bases: TGTGCCAGTAGTTGGACAGCTGCTTCCTCTGGAAACACCATATATTTT. Amino acid sequence: CASSWTAASSGNTIYF.

About this clonotype: Given a much more abundant clone one base away, this may be a read error. The chain is built from TRBV12-3 or TRBV12-4 and TRBJ1-4; 10 nucleotides match TRBD1. This CDR3 is built from 15 residues. The CDR3 spells CASSGGQGLGERLFF. In nucleotides, the CDR3 is TGTGCCAGCAGTGGGGGACAGGGGCTGGGAGAAAGACTGTTTTTT.

This clonotype came up a few times. This sequence joins TRBV2 and TRBJ2-7; perhaps TRBD1 as D (6 bases). CDR3 length: 14 residues. Trimming cost V 5 bases and J 2 bases, with 13 bases left between them. Germline CDR1 SNHLY, CDR2 FYNNEI. The DNA of the CDR3 is TGTGCCAGCAGTATCACAGGGTTGCCCTACGAGCAGTACTTC. Amino acid sequence: CASSITGLPYEQYF.

The chain uses TRBV2 and TRBJ2-7; D remains unclear. The germline V and J ends were trimmed by 1 base and 12 bases, with 19 bases remaining between them. Looked up from germline, CDR1 is SNHLY and CDR2 is FYNNEI. This CDR3 is built from 14 residues. CDR3 loop: CASSEDPTRGVLYF. DNA for the CDR3: TGTGCCAGCAGTGAAGACCCGACGAGAGGAGTCTTGTACTTC.

This clonotype was counted many times. This chain links TRBV19 with TRBJ2-1; TRBD2 aligns across 12 bases. The CDR3 sequence is 15 residues long. Trimming removed 6 bases from V and 7 bases from J; junction bases left unmatched: 7. Germline-derived CDR1 and CDR2 are LNHDA and SQIVND (reference sequence). The CDR3 coding sequence is TGTGCCAGTAGCCGTCTAGCGGGGGGGAGGAATGAGCAGTTCTTC. It codes for CASSRLAGGRNEQFF.

This clonotype was observed many times. The chain joins TRBV7-9 to TRBJ1-2, with D possibly matching TRBD1 (5 bases). Germline CDR1 and CDR2: SEHNR and FQNEAQ (reference sequence). Trimming took off 3 bases at V and 4 bases at J, with 9 bases between the two ends. The CDR3 contains 13 residues. This CDR3 reads CASSFDSAYGYTF. CDR3 DNA: TGTGCCAGCAGCTTCGACAGTGCCTATGGCTACACCTTC. Variable domain in full (rest from reference TRBV7-9 and TRBJ1-2): DTGVSQNPRHKITKRGQNVTFRCDPISEHNRLYWYRQTLGQGPEFLTYFQNEAQLEKSRLLSDRFSAERPKGSFSTLEIQRTEQGDSAMYLCASSFDSAYGYTFGSGTRLTVV.

The chain is built from TRBV2 and TRBJ1-2; 10 bases line up with TRBD1. J lost 4 bases, V lost 0 bases, and 2 bases had no gene match. CDR3 size: 15 residues. Germline V gives CDR1 SNHLY, CDR2 FYNNEI. CDR3 sequence (DNA): TGTGCCAGCAGTGAAGCGGGACAGGGGAGCTATGGCTACACCTTC. Protein product: CASSEAGQGSYGYTF.

To note about this clonotype: An end of the junction does not agree with germline; a read error may underlie this. The chain joins TRBV28 to TRBJ2-5, with D perhaps matching TRBD1 or TRBD2 (7 bases each). The CDR3 loop spans 15 amino acids. The V gene's germline CDR1 is MDHEN and CDR2 SYDVKM. In nucleotides, the CDR3 is TGTGCCAACAGTTTGGGAGGGGGACAGCCGAAGACCCAGTACTTC. As protein: CANSLGGGQPKTQYF.

The rearrangement links TRBV15 to TRBJ1-6, with 10 bases fitting TRBD1. The CDR3 extends over 17 amino acids. Losses at the gene ends were 0 bases for V and 10 bases for J; bases not matched to a gene: 9. CDR1 is LNHNV, CDR2 YYDKDF, per germline (reference sequence). The CDR3 sequence is CATSRELLTGGNSPLHF. CDR3 DNA sequence: TGTGCCACCAGCAGAGAACTTTTGACAGGGGGCAACTCACCCCTCCACTTT.

About this clonotype: In this CDR3 the conserved last residue, phenylalanine or tryptophan, is missing, so a read error is likely. Because the CDR3's place on the DNA is in doubt, the DNA is left out and the CDR3 is given as listed by TCRdb. The gene calls are TRBV20-1 and TRBJ1-5; the table assigns TRBD1, which was not confirmed against the DNA. The CDR3 contains 14 residues when both ends are counted. Germline V gene sequence: CDR1 DFQATT, CDR2 SNEGSKA (reference sequence). This CDR3 is CSAIRDRSNQPQQA.

This clonotype was observed many times. The rearrangement joins TRBV10-2 to TRBJ2-3; 11 nucleotides align to TRBD2. Germline V gene lookup returns CDR1 WSHSY and CDR2 SAAADI. V shed 6 bases and J 4 bases; nucleotides not matched to a gene: 6. The CDR3 has 15 residues. The CDR3 region has the DNA TGCGCCAGCAGGGCACTAGCGGGGGAATCAGATACGCAGTATTTT. This sequence encodes CASRALAGESDTQYF.

The V gene is TRBV19, the J gene TRBJ1-1; 10 bases map to TRBD1. CDR3 length: 14 residues. Germline lookup yields CDR1 LNHDA and CDR2 SQIVND (reference sequence). The V and J ends lost 9 bases and 0 bases, in that order; junction bases with no gene match: 4. DNA of the CDR3: TGTGCCAGGGAGACAGGGGGCGTGAACACTGAAGCTTTCTTT. Its translation: CARETGGVNTEAFF.

There are many counts of this clonotype. This chain links TRBV6-1 with TRBJ2-5; TRBD1 agrees at 8 bases. CDR1 and CDR2 from the germline V gene are MNHNS and SASEGT. The CDR3 spans 15 residues. J was trimmed by 5 bases and V by 7 bases; bases with no gene match: 12. CDR3 in amino acids: CASTIQDRVSETQYF. CDR3 nucleotides: TGTGCCAGCACCATCCAGGACAGGGTGTCGGAGACCCAGTACTTC.

As regards this clonotype: The junction and the germline gene differ at one end; a read error may be behind it. The chain uses TRBV7-6 and TRBJ1-1; D not resolved. The CDR3 is 14 residues long. Germline loops: CDR1 SGHVS, CDR2 FNYEAQ. CDR3 DNA: TGCGCCAGCAGCGTGTCCTTCCGGGACACTGAAGCTTTCTTT. It translates to CASSVSFRDTEAFF.

This clonotype showed up just a few times. This chain joins TRBV18 and TRBJ1-4; unclear D gene. Germline V gene sequence: CDR1 KGHSH, CDR2 LQKENI. The CDR3 loop spans 17 amino acids. V lost 3 bases and J 14 bases, leaving 28 bases between the germline ends. The CDR3 DNA follows: TGTGCCAGCTCACCTCAAGAGAGTTCAGTAGCCATGAAAGGGCTGTTTTTT. Translating gives CASSPQESSVAMKGLFF. Full variable domain (missing parts from reference TRBV18 and TRBJ1-4): NAGVMQNPRHLVRRRGQEARLRCSPMKGHSHVYWYRQLPEEGLKFMVYLQKENIIDESGMPKERFSAEFPKEGPSILRIQQVVRGDSAAYFCASSPQESSVAMKGLFFGSGTQLSVL.

There are many counts of this clonotype. The J gene is TRBJ2-3, the V gene TRBV7-9; 8 bases are shared with TRBD2. There are 15 residues in the CDR3. Germline values: CDR1 SEHNR, CDR2 FQNEAQ (reference sequence). The V and J ends lost 0 bases and 1 base, in that order; junction bases with no gene match: 0. CDR3 sequence reads: CASSLALAGTDTQYF. The DNA for the CDR3 is TGTGCCAGCAGCTTAGCACTAGCGGGCACAGATACGCAGTATTTT.

This clonotype showed up many times. This rearrangement joins TRBV5-1 to TRBJ2-7; 7 bases are a match to TRBD1. The CDR3 is made up of 14 amino acids. Losses at the gene ends were 4 bases for V and 4 bases for J; bases not matched to a gene: 8. Germline CDR1 and CDR2: SGHRS and YFSETQ. CDR3 sequence (DNA): TGCGCCAGCAGCGGTAGGGACAGTGGGTACGAGCAGTACTTC. Translation gives CASSGRDSGYEQYF.